By its share, the clone carrying this T cell receptor (beta chain) is medium-sized. Its cognate antigen is unknown. This beta chain is off target for a library built for alpha chains, so its abundance means little. The time point is: sample taken at primary tumor resection. Patients with untreated early-stage non-small cell lung cancer, numbering 55 to 80, were the donors. These data belong to a study of spatial heterogeneity in lung cancer. Whole-study findings and limits: It was found that expanded intratumoral alpha and beta TCR counts tracked tumor mutation counts.

TCRdb reprocessed the 5' RACE reads with MiXCR, giving one entry per CDR3 protein. The sample consists of roughly 16,000 distinct CDR3 sequences, roughly 6.2% of them appearing once. CDR1 is MNHNY, CDR2 SVGAGI, per germline (reference sequence). Losses at the gene ends were 6 bases for V and 7 bases for J; bases not matched to a gene: 4. The CDR3 totals 14 residues. The TCR was taken from a male donor with early-stage non-small cell lung cancer. Sequencing used lung tumor tissue, obtained at surgery. The chain uses TRBV6-6 and TRBJ1-6; 9 nucleotides match TRBD1. In nucleotides, the CDR3 is TGTGCCAGCAGCCGGGACAGGGCAAATTCACCCCTCCACTTT. Encoded protein: CASSRDRANSPLHF.